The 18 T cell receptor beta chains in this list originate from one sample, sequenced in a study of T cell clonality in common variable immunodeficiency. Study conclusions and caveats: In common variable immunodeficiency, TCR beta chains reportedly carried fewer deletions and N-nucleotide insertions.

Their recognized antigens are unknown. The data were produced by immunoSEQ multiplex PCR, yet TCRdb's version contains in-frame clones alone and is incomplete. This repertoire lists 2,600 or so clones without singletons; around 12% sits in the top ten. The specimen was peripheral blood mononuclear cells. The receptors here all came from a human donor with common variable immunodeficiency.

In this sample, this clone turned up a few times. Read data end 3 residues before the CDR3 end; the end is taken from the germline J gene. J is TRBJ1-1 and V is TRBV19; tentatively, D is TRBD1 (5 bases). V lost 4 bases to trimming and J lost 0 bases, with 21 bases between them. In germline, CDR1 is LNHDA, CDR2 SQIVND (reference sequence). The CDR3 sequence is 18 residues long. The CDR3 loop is CASSTKNRDRYMNTEAFF. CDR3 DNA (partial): TGTGCCAGTAGTACCAAAAACCGAGACAGATACATGAACACTGAA.

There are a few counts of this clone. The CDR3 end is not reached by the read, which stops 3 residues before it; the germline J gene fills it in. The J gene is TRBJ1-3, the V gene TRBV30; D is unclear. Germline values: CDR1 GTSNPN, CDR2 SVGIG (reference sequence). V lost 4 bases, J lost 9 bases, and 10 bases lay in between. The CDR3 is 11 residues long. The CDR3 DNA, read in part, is TGTGCCTGGAACGGTCGGGGCACC. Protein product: CAWNGRGT. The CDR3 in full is CAWNGRGTIYF.

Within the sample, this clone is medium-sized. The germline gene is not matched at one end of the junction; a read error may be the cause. CDR3 sequence reads: CASSQGSGGYEQYF. CDR3 DNA (partial): TGCGCCAGCAGCCAAGGGTCAGGGGGCTACGAG. This chain links TRBV4-2 with TRBJ2-7; TRBD1 agrees at 7 bases. The read falls 3 residues short of the CDR3 end, and the missing part is taken from the germline J gene. The CDR3 consists of 14 residues. CDR1 is LGHNA, CDR2 YNFKEQ, per germline.

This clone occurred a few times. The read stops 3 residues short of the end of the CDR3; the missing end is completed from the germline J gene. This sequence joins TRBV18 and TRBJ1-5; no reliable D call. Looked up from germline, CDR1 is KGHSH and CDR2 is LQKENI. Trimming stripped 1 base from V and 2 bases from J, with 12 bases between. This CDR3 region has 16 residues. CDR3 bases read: TGTGCCAGCTCACCACGACCCACTACCCGCAATCAGCCC. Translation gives CASSPRPTTRNQP. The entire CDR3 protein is CASSPRPTTRNQPQHF. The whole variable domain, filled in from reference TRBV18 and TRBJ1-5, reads NAGVMQNPRHLVRRRGQEARLRCSPMKGHSHVYWYRQLPEEGLKFMVYLQKENIIDESGMPKERFSAEFPKEGPSILRIQQVVRGDSAAYFCASSPRPTTRNQPQHFGDGTRLSIL.

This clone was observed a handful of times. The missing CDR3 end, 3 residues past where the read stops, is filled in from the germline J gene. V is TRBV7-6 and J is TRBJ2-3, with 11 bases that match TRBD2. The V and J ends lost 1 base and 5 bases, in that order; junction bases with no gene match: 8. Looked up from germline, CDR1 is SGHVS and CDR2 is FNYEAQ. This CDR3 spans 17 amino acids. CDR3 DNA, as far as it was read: TGTGCCAGCAGCTTAGTTCGGCTAGCGGGGGGAAGAGATACG. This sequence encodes CASSLVRLAGGRDT. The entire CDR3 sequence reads CASSLVRLAGGRDTQYF.

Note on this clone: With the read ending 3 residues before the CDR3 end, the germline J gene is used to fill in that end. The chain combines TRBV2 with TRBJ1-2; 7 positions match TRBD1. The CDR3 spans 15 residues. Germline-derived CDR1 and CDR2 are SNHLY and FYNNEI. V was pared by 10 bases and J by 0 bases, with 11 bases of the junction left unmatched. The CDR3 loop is CANLQQGSTNYGYTF. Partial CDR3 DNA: TGTGCCAATCTACAACAGGGGAGTACTAACTATGGC.

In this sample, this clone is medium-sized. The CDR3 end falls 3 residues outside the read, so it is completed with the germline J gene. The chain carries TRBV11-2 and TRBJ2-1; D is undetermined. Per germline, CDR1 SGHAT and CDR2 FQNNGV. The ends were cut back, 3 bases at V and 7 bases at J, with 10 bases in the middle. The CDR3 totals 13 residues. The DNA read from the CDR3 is TGTGCCAGCAGCTTCCCCTTAAGGAATGAG. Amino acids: CASSFPLRNE. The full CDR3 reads CASSFPLRNEQFF.

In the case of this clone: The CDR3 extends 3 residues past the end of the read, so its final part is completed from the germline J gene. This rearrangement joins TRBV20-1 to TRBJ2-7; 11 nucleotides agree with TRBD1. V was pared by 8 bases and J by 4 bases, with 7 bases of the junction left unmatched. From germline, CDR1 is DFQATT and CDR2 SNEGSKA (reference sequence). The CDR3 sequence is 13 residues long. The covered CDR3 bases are TGCAGTATCCACCGGGACAGGGGGTACGAG. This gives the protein CSIHRDRGYE. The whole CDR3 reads CSIHRDRGYEQYF.

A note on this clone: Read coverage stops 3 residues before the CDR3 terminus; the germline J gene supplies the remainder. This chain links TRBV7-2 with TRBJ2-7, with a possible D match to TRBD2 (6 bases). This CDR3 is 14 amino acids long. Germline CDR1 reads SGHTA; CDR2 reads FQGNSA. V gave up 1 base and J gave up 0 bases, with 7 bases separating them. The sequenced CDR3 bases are TGTGCCAGCAGCTTAGGCGGGGCCTCCTACGAG. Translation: CASSLGGASYE. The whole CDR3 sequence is CASSLGGASYEQYF.

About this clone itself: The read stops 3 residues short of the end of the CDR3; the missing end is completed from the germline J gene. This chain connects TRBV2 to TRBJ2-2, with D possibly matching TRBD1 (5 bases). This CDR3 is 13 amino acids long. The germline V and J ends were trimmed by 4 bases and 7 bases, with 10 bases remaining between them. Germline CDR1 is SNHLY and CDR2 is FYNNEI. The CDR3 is CASSASDSGELFF. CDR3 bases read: TGTGCCAGCAGTGCGAGTGACAGCGGGGAG.

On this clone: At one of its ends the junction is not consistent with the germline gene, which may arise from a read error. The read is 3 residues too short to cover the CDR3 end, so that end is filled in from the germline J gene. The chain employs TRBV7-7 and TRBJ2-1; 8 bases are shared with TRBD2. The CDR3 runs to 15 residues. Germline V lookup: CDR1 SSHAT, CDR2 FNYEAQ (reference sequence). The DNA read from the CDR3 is TGTGCTAGCAGCCTCGGGGGGGGCGACTACAATGAG. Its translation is CASSLGGGDYNE. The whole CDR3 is CASSLGGGDYNEQFF.

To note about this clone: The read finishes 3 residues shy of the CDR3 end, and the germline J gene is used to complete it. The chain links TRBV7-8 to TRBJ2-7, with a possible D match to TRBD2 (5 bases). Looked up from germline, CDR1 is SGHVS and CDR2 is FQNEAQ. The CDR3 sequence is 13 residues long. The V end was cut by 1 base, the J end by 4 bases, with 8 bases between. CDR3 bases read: TGTGCCAGCAGCTTAGACGGGGTTTACGAG. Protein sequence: CASSLDGVYE. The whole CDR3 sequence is CASSLDGVYEQYF.

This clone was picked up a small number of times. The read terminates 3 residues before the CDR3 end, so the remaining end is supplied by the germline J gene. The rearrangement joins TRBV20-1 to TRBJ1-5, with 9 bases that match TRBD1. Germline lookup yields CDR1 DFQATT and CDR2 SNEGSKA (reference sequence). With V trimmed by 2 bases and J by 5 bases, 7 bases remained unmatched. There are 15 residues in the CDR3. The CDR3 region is CSARTGTGYYQPQHF. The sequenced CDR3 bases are TGCAGTGCTAGAACCGGGACAGGGTACTATCAGCCC.

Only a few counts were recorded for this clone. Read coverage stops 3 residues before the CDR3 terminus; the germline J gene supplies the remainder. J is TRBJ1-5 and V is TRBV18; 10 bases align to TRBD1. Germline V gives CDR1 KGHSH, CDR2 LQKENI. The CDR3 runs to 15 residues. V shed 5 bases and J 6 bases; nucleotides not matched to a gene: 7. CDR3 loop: CASSLRQGARQPQHF. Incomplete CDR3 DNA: TGTGCCAGCTCATTGAGACAGGGGGCGCGTCAGCCC.

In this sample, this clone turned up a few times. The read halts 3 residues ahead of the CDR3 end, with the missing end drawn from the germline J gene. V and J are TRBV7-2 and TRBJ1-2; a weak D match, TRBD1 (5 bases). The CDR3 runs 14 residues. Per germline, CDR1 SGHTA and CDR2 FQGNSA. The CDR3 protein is CASSLDSRASGYTF. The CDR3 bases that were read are TGTGCCAGCAGCTTAGACAGCAGGGCCTCCGGC.

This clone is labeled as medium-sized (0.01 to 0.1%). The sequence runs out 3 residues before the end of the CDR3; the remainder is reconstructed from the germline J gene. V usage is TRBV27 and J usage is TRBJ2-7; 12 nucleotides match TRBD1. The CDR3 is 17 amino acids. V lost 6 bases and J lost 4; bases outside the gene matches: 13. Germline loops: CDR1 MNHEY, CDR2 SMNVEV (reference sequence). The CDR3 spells CASRRMGTGGTSYEQYF. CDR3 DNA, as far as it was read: TGTGCCAGCAGGAGGATGGGGACAGGGGGCACTTCTTACGAG.

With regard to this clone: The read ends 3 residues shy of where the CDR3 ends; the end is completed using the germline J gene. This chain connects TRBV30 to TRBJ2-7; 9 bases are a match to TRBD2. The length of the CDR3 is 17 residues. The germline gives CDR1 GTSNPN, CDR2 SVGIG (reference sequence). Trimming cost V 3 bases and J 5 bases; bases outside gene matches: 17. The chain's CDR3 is CAWRGGSRSGSIDEQYF. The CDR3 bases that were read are TGTGCCTGGAGGGGGGGGAGCCGTAGCGGGAGCATTGACGAG.

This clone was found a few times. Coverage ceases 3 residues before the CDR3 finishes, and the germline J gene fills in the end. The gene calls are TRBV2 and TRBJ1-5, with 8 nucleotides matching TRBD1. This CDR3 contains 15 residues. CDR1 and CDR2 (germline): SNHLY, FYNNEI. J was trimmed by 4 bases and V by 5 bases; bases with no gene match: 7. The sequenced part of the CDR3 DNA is TGTGCCAGCAGTAAAGATCGACAGGGGAATCAGCCC. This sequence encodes CASSKDRQGNQP. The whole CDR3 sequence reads CASSKDRQGNQPQHF.